The rows below give T cell receptor beta chains drawn from one sample of a study of blood T cell repertoires in COVID-19. Here immunoSEQ multiplex PCR was the method, and the copy in TCRdb shows in-frame clones only, minus some. The profile shows roughly 250,000 clones, 75% to 85% of them singletons. Sequenced material: peripheral blood. All receptors derive from a woman between 50 and 59 years old with acute or convalescent COVID-19. Each CDR3 is given with its conserved first and last residue. The D gene is left open where the match is weak. Size values are once, few and many counts, or a class for expanded clones, and some rows have none.

>.|.|TRBJ1-2|TRBV6-6
CASSPRDGYTF
TGTGCCAGCAGTCCCCGGGATGGCTACACCTTC
>TRBD2|.|TRBJ2-3|TRBV5-1
CASSQTRLAGAGDTQYF
TGCGCCAGCAGCCAAACCCGGCTAGCGGGGGCCGGAGATACGCAGTATTTT
>.|.|TRBJ2-2|TRBV19
CASSYSRNTGELFF
TGTGCCAGTAGCTACTCCCGGAACACCGGGGAGCTGTTTTTT
>TRBD1|.|TRBJ2-7|TRBV7-9
CASSLAGGTGKVGQYF
TGTGCCAGCAGCCTCGCAGGAGGGACAGGGAAAGTTGGGCAGTACTTC
>.|.|TRBJ2-2|TRBV28
CASSFGPPGYGELFF
TGTGCCAGCAGTTTCGGACCTCCAGGGTACGGGGAGCTGTTTTTT
>TRBD1|few|TRBJ1-2|TRBV30
CAWSVQGAAYGYTF
TGTGCCTGGAGTGTACAGGGGGCTGCCTATGGCTACACCTTC
>TRBD1|once|TRBJ1-2|TRBV3-1/TRBV3-2
CASSPRDREGGYTF
TGTGCCAGCAGCCCTCGGGACAGGGAGGGTGGCTACACCTTC
>.|.|TRBJ1-5|TRBV6-5
CASQGADRNQPQHF
TGTGCCAGCCAAGGGGCCGATCGCAATCAGCCCCAGCATTTT
>TRBD2|.|TRBJ2-3|TRBV19
CASSISGARADTQYF
TGTGCCAGCTCTATTAGCGGGGCCCGGGCAGATACGCAGTATTTT
>.|.|TRBJ1-5|TRBV30
CAWSSRDNQPQHF
TGTGCCTGGAGTTCGAGGGACAATCAGCCCCAGCATTTT
>.|.|TRBJ1-3|TRBV4-1
CASSQVPRSDSGNTIYF
TGCGCCAGCAGCCAAGTCCCGCGGTCGGACTCTGGAAACACCATATATTTT
>.|.|TRBJ1-1|TRBV29-1
CSVGSGNTEAFF
TGCAGCGTTGGTTCCGGGAACACTGAAGCTTTCTTT
>TRBD1|.|TRBJ1-4|TRBV6-5
CASSYGDRGTNEKLFF
TGTGCCAGCAGTTACGGGGACAGGGGAACTAATGAAAAACTGTTTTTT
>TRBD1|.|TRBJ1-1|TRBV19
CASSSRTGEAFF
TGTGCCAGTAGTTCCCGGACAGGGGAAGCTTTCTTT
>TRBD2|.|TRBJ2-7|TRBV6-2/TRBV6-3
CASSYEVAGVNEQYF
TGTGCCAGCAGTTACGAAGTAGCGGGAGTCAACGAGCAGTACTTC
>.|.|TRBJ2-5|TRBV19
CASSISWRETQYF
TGTGCCAGTAGTATAAGTTGGCGGGAGACCCAGTACTTC
>TRBD2|.|TRBJ2-3|TRBV5-4
CASSQKRGGPGTDTQYF
TGTGCCAGCAGCCAGAAGCGGGGGGGCCCTGGCACAGATACGCAGTATTTT
>TRBD1|.|TRBJ1-2|TRBV2
CASTITGGYGYTF
TGTGCCAGTACAATCACAGGGGGCTATGGCTACACCTTC
>TRBD1|.|TRBJ1-6|TRBV19
CASQGQGNNSPLHF
TGTGCCAGCCAGGGACAGGGGAATAATTCACCCCTCCACTTT
>TRBD1|.|TRBJ1-1|TRBV4-1
CASSHTGTGQTEAFF
TGCGCCAGCAGCCACACCGGGACAGGGCAAACTGAAGCTTTCTTT
>.|.|TRBJ2-7|TRBV5-1
CASSLVRGGIYEQYF
TGCGCCAGCAGCTTGGTTCGTGGGGGGATCTACGAGCAGTACTTC
>TRBD2|.|TRBJ2-7|TRBV5-4
CASSTGTSGGYEQYF
TGTGCCAGCTCGACGGGTACCTCCGGGGGGTACGAGCAGTACTTC
>TRBD1|.|TRBJ2-5|TRBV2
CASSGDRAGRETQYF
TGTGCCAGCAGTGGGGACAGGGCGGGACGGGAGACCCAGTACTTC
>TRBD1|.|TRBJ2-2|TRBV19
CAIRQGAGIGELFF
TGTGCCATCAGACAGGGGGCAGGGATAGGGGAGCTGTTTTTT
>.|.|TRBJ1-1|TRBV6-5
CASSYYGTHGEAFF
TGTGCCAGCAGTTACTACGGGACACATGGTGAAGCTTTCTTT
>TRBD2|.|TRBJ2-7|TRBV4-2
CASSQGAGEQYF
TGTGCCAGCAGCCAGGGAGCGGGGGAGCAGTACTTC
>.|.|TRBJ2-5|TRBV28
CASTTGQETQYF
TGTGCCAGCACAACGGGGCAAGAGACCCAGTACTTC
>.|.|TRBJ2-1|TRBV4-1
CASSARQHNEQFF
TGCGCCAGCAGCGCTCGACAGCACAATGAGCAGTTCTTC
>TRBD1|.|TRBJ2-1|TRBV18
CASSPVTGMNEQFF
TGTGCCAGCTCACCAGTGACAGGGATGAATGAGCAGTTCTTC
>.|.|TRBJ2-7|TRBV9
CASSVAMSGNEQYF
TGTGCCAGCAGCGTAGCAATGAGTGGTAACGAGCAGTACTTC
>TRBD1|.|TRBJ2-7|TRBV5-6
CASSLGPTGVFYEQYF
TGTGCCAGCAGCTTGGGGCCGACAGGGGTTTTCTACGAGCAGTACTTC
>TRBD2|.|TRBJ2-1|TRBV7-7
CASSLAPRTSDEQFF
TGTGCTAGCAGCTTAGCGCCACGGACTAGCGATGAGCAGTTCTTC
>TRBD2|.|TRBJ2-3|TRBV4-2
CASSQHPGLATIDTQYF
TGTGCCAGCAGCCAACACCCAGGACTAGCGACCATAGATACGCAGTATTTT
>TRBD1|once|TRBJ1-1|TRBV29-1
CSVSRTGNTEAFF
TGCAGCGTTTCGAGGACAGGGAACACTGAAGCTTTCTTT
>.|once|TRBJ2-1|TRBV5-1
CASSLAGEQFF
TGCGCCAGCAGCTTGGCGGGAGAGCAGTTCTTC
>.|.|TRBJ1-6|TRBV11-2
CASSFPIPGQNSPLHF
TGTGCCAGCAGCTTCCCCATCCCAGGGCAAAATTCACCCCTCCACTTT
>.|.|TRBJ2-3|TRBV18
CASSPGRTSTDTQYF
TGTGCCAGCTCACCCGGACGGACTAGCACAGATACGCAGTATTTT
>.|.|TRBJ1-4|TRBV18
CASSPREVGGYDSNEKLFF
TGTGCCAGCTCACCTCGGGAGGTGGGGGGCTACGACAGTAATGAAAAACTGTTTTTT
>.|.|TRBJ1-5|TRBV2
CASTLEAVNQPQHF
TGTGCCAGCACCCTTGAGGCAGTCAATCAGCCCCAGCATTTT
>.|.|TRBJ2-1|TRBV27
CASSSRGNEQFF
TGTGCCAGCAGTTCCAGGGGCAATGAGCAGTTCTTC